The 16 T cell receptor beta chains below all came from one sample that was sequenced in a study of post-analysis software for immune sequencing data. Broader study findings: Several TRBV segments occurring more often in patients than controls included TRBV5-6, TRBV5-1 and TRBV20-1.

cDNA libraries for TCR beta contained unique molecular identifiers. From the PCR reads, TCRdb called clonotypes with MiXCR, one entry per CDR3 protein. The sample carries fewer than 900,000 distinct CDR3 sequences, 46% recorded once. No antigen is known for these receptors. Sequenced sample: blood. The receptor source for this set is a girl aged 5 to 17 with multiple sclerosis.

In its sample, this clonotype was seen a few times. This chain links TRBV5-1 with TRBJ2-3; the match to TRBD2 covers 9 bases. The CDR3 consists of 17 residues. CDR1 and CDR2 from the germline V gene are SGHRS and YFSETQ. After removal of 5 bases from V and 4 bases from J, the junction contained 14 bases not matched to a gene. The CDR3 loop is CASSRPGLARGADTQYF. The CDR3 DNA reads TGCGCCAGCAGTCGCCCTGGACTAGCGAGAGGCGCAGATACGCAGTATTTT. The full variable domain, with the rest looked up from reference TRBV5-1 and TRBJ2-3, is KAGVTQTPRYLIKTRGQQVTLSCSPISGHRSVSWYQQTPGQGLQFLFEYFSETQRNKGNFPGRFSGRQFSNSRSEMNVSTLELGDSALYLCASSRPGLARGADTQYFGPGTRLTVL.

V and J are TRBV6-1 and TRBJ2-6, with 10 positions matching TRBD2. J was trimmed by 1 base and V by 6 bases; bases with no gene match: 3. Per germline, CDR1 MNHNS and CDR2 SASEGT. CDR3 length: 16 residues. CDR3 protein: CASRPGLASGANVLTF. CDR3 in DNA: TGTGCCAGCAGGCCGGGACTAGCGTCTGGGGCCAACGTCCTGACTTTC.

This clonotype has only a few counts. The chain employs TRBV20-1 and TRBJ1-4; D is undetermined. Per the germline V gene, CDR1 is DFQATT and CDR2 is SNEGSKA (reference sequence). This CDR3 region has 12 residues. With 8 bases removed from V and 7 bases from J, the gap between germline ends came to 14 bases. CDR3 sequence: CSTTGWGEKLFF. The CDR3 DNA reads as TGCAGTACTACCGGCTGGGGTGAAAAACTGTTTTTT.

This clonotype was detected only a few times. The chain is built from TRBV4-2 and TRBJ2-3; D unclear. Germline lookup yields CDR1 LGHNA and CDR2 YNFKEQ. The CDR3 consists of 15 residues. The ends were cut back, 3 bases at V and 1 base at J, with 11 bases in the middle. CDR3 amino acids: CASSQGGSGTDTQYF. The CDR3 nucleotides are TGTGCCAGCAGCCAGGGCGGATCGGGCACAGATACGCAGTATTTT.

This clonotype was recorded once. The chain uses TRBV5-1 and TRBJ2-7; TRBD2 matches at 12 bases. CDR1 and CDR2 from the germline V gene are SGHRS and YFSETQ. The CDR3 loop spans 15 amino acids. V was clipped by 4 bases and J by 7 bases; unmatched bases: 9. CDR3 DNA sequence: TGCGCCAGCAGCAGAGGGACTAGCGGGTGGGGTGAGCAGTACTTC. Translated, it gives CASSRGTSGWGEQYF.

The V and J genes are TRBV20-1 and TRBJ2-3; TRBD1 or TRBD2 may be the D gene (6 bases each). The germline gives CDR1 DFQATT, CDR2 SNEGSKA (reference sequence). Trimming removed 5 bases at V and 3 bases at J, with 15 bases between. The CDR3 totals 14 residues. The CDR3 DNA sequence: TGCAGTGCTCCCGCCGGGGGCAGGACAGATACGCAGTATTTT. Amino acid sequence: CSAPAGGRTDTQYF.

This clonotype was detected a few times. This chain links TRBV12-3 or TRBV12-4 with TRBJ1-6; 7 bases align to TRBD1. The CDR3 consists of 14 residues. V was pared by 8 bases and J by 6 bases, with 7 bases of the junction left unmatched. The chain's CDR3 is CASAGTATNSPLHF. The DNA for the CDR3 is TGTGCCAGCGCTGGGACAGCGACTAATTCACCCCTCCACTTT.

This clonotype was recorded a few times. V and J are TRBV28 and TRBJ1-2; 7 bases are shared with TRBD1. V gave up 6 bases and J gave up 7 bases; unmatched junction bases: 8. Germline CDR1 is MDHEN and CDR2 is SYDVKM. This CDR3 has 13 residues. CDR3 DNA sequence: TGTGCCAGCAGCTGGGACAGCTTGGGTGGCTACACCTTC. Translation gives CASSWDSLGGYTF.

The V and J genes are TRBV12-5 and TRBJ2-3; 8 nucleotides line up with TRBD1. V shed 0 bases, J shed 1 base, and the junction held 3 bases outside the gene matches. Germline loops: CDR1 LGHNT, CDR2 FRNRAP. The CDR3 covers 16 residues. The CDR3 loop is CASGLVTGGRTDTQYF. CDR3 DNA: TGTGCTAGTGGTTTGGTAACAGGGGGGCGCACAGATACGCAGTATTTT.

In this sample, this clonotype turned up once. CDR3 nucleotides: TGCAGCGCGGAGGGACAGGCGAACACCGGGGAGCTGTTTTTT. This gives the protein CSAEGQANTGELFF. The V gene is TRBV29-1, the J gene TRBJ2-2, with 8 positions matching TRBD1. The CDR3 sequence is 14 residues long. The junction had 4 bases not matched to a gene; V was cut back by 7 bases and J by 0 bases. Per the germline V gene, CDR1 is SQVTM and CDR2 is ANQGSEA.

There are a few counts of this clonotype. The CDR3 DNA is TGTGCCAGCAGTCCCCCAGGGAGGTGGACCTACGAGCAGTACTTC. This encodes CASSPPGRWTYEQYF. The gene calls are TRBV28 and TRBJ2-7; TRBD2 is a possible D gene (6 bases). The CDR3 contains 15 residues. V was pared by 5 bases and J by 2 bases, with 16 bases between. In germline, CDR1 is MDHEN, CDR2 SYDVKM.

This clonotype was counted ten times or more. The chain is built from TRBV7-2 and TRBJ2-5, with D unresolved. Germline V CDR1 and CDR2: SGHTA, FQGNSA. This CDR3 comprises 12 residues. The V end lost 3 bases, the J end lost 5 bases, and 7 bases lay between the germline ends. The DNA for the CDR3 is TGTGCCAGCAGCTTTATCACCGAGACCCAGTACTTC. It yields the protein CASSFITETQYF.

The gene calls are TRBV7-9 and TRBJ2-3; TRBD2 matches 9 bases. Germline V gene data show CDR1 as SEHNR and CDR2 as FQNEAQ (reference sequence). The CDR3 loop spans 15 amino acids. V lost 5 bases, J lost 2 bases, and 5 bases stayed unmatched. In DNA, the CDR3 is TGTGCCAGCAGCCTTAGCGGGGGTTACACAGATACGCAGTATTTT. Protein sequence: CASSLSGGYTDTQYF.

The chain combines TRBV4-3 with TRBJ1-2, with 10 bases lining up with TRBD1. This CDR3 has 16 residues. V dropped 3 bases and J dropped 4; count of bases not matched to a gene: 8. The germline V gene encodes CDR1 LGHNA and CDR2 YSLEER. The CDR3 nucleotides read TGCGCCAGCAGCCAGGATGACAGGGGGCTTAGCTATGGCTACACCTTC. Translated: CASSQDDRGLSYGYTF.

Written as DNA, the CDR3 is TGTGCCAGCAGCGTTAGCGGGGGAGTCTACGAGCAGTACTTC. Its translation: CASSVSGGVYEQYF. This rearrangement joins TRBV12-3 or TRBV12-4 to TRBJ2-7; the match to TRBD2 covers 9 bases. V shed 6 bases, J shed 3 bases, and the junction held 6 bases outside the gene matches. The CDR3 has 14 amino acids.

This clonotype has a handful of counts. J is TRBJ2-1 and V is TRBV7-9; D not resolved. The CDR3 has 16 amino acids. Germline CDR1 and CDR2: SEHNR and FQNEAQ (reference sequence). V was pared by 5 bases and J by 3 bases, with 17 bases between. Here the CDR3 DNA reads TGTGCCAGCAGCCCTGGGCGGTTCTCCGACTACAATGAGCAGTTCTTC. This sequence encodes CASSPGRFSDYNEQFF.